The 10 T cell receptor beta chains below all came from one sample that was sequenced in a study of blood T cells in healthy people across ages. Primed by a sample-barcoded 5' primer and a J-beta primer mix, a second PCR proceeded for about 6 to 12 cycles. TCRdb reprocessed the 5' RACE reads via MiXCR and lists one record per CDR3 protein. The sample contains about 1.1 million distinct CDR3 sequences, less than 45% of which appear only once. Sequencing was done on a sample of blood. These TCRs come from a man aged 18 to 30 in good health.

This clonotype was seen more than once but under ten times. The V gene is TRBV7-9, the J gene TRBJ1-1, with D possibly matching TRBD1 (5 bases). CDR1 and CDR2 (germline): SEHNR, FQNEAQ (reference sequence). Between the trimmed V and J ends, which lost 5 bases and 4 bases, there was a span of 14 bases. This CDR3 has 14 residues. The CDR3 region is CASSRSWDGTEAFF. The CDR3, as DNA: TGTGCCAGCAGCCGGAGCTGGGACGGCACTGAAGCTTTCTTT.

This clonotype was observed a handful of times. The chain carries TRBV7-9 and TRBJ1-1, with D maybe TRBD1 (5 bases). This CDR3 contains 15 residues. Trimming took 2 bases from V and 1 from J, leaving 11 bases between them. Germline CDR1 SEHNR, CDR2 FQNEAQ (reference sequence). This CDR3 is CASSLPTGENTEAFF. In DNA, the CDR3 is TGTGCCAGCAGCTTACCTACAGGCGAGAACACTGAAGCTTTCTTT.

The table lists this clonotype with a few counts. This rearrangement joins TRBV13 to TRBJ2-3, with D possibly TRBD2 on 6 matching bases. The CDR3 covers 15 residues. V was cut by 2 bases and J by 6 bases, with 15 bases left in between. Germline assignment: CDR1 PRHDT and CDR2 FYEKMQ (reference sequence). CDR3 in DNA: TGTGCCAGCAGCTTAACTAGCAACTTCGGGGATACGCAGTATTTT. Translated, it gives CASSLTSNFGDTQYF.

A few counts support this clonotype. V usage is TRBV4-3 and J usage is TRBJ2-2; D call uncertain. The CDR3 is 13 residues long. Germline CDR1 is LGHNA and CDR2 is YSLEER. V was trimmed by 0 bases and J by 8 bases, leaving 7 bases between them. The CDR3 protein is CASSQDLRGELFF. CDR3 sequence (DNA): TGCGCCAGCAGCCAAGATTTGCGGGGGGAGCTGTTTTTT.

In its sample, this clonotype was seen a few times. The gene calls are TRBV7-9 and TRBJ2-5; 11 nucleotides agree with TRBD2. Trimming removed 5 bases from V and 1 base from J; junction bases left unmatched: 3. The CDR3 length is 15 residues. Per the germline V gene, CDR1 is SEHNR and CDR2 is FQNEAQ (reference sequence). The chain's CDR3 is CASSRLAGSQETQYF. CDR3 DNA sequence: TGTGCCAGCAGCCGACTAGCGGGGTCCCAAGAGACCCAGTACTTC. The variable domain in full, completed from reference TRBV7-9 and TRBJ2-5, reads DTGVSQNPRHKITKRGQNVTFRCDPISEHNRLYWYRQTLGQGPEFLTYFQNEAQLEKSRLLSDRFSAERPKGSFSTLEIQRTEQGDSAMYLCASSRLAGSQETQYFGPGTRLLVL.

V gene TRBV7-9 combines with J gene TRBJ2-4, with 10 nucleotides matching TRBD1. V dropped 1 base and J dropped 8; count of bases not matched to a gene: 14. There are 18 residues in the CDR3. Germline loops: CDR1 SEHNR, CDR2 FQNEAQ (reference sequence). The CDR3 protein is CASSLVFPDRGKEDIQYF. CDR3 sequence (DNA): TGTGCCAGCAGCTTAGTTTTCCCGGACAGGGGGAAAGAGGACATTCAGTACTTC. Variable domain in full (rest from reference TRBV7-9 and TRBJ2-4): DTGVSQNPRHKITKRGQNVTFRCDPISEHNRLYWYRQTLGQGPEFLTYFQNEAQLEKSRLLSDRFSAERPKGSFSTLEIQRTEQGDSAMYLCASSLVFPDRGKEDIQYFGAGTRLSVL.

The chain has TRBV9 and TRBJ2-3; 12 nucleotides align to TRBD2. CDR1 and CDR2 (germline): SGDLS, YYNGEE. CDR3 length: 18 amino acids. Unmatched junction bases numbered 9, after V lost 3 bases and J lost 1 base. CDR3 sequence reads: CASSALAGGRLGTDTQYF. The CDR3 DNA is TGTGCCAGCAGCGCACTAGCGGGGGGACGACTCGGCACAGATACGCAGTATTTT.

In DNA, the CDR3 is TGTGCCAGCAGCACCCGGGACAGATCCTATGGCTACACCTTC. Protein: CASSTRDRSYGYTF. The J gene is TRBJ1-2, the V gene TRBV9, with TRBD1 identical over 7 bases. J gave up 4 bases and V 4 bases, and 7 bases lay outside the gene matches. CDR1 and CDR2 (germline): SGDLS, YYNGEE. The CDR3 runs to 14 residues.

This clonotype was seen just once. The chain joins TRBV9 to TRBJ2-1; D unresolved. Looked up from germline, CDR1 is SGDLS and CDR2 is YYNGEE. This CDR3 comprises 16 residues. V gave up 0 bases and J gave up 0 bases, with 10 bases separating them. In DNA, the CDR3 is TGTGCCAGCAGCGTAGGCGGATATAGCTCCTACAATGAGCAGTTCTTC. Amino acid sequence: CASSVGGYSSYNEQFF.

This chain links TRBV19 with TRBJ2-3; TRBD2 matches at 11 bases. Germline-derived CDR1 and CDR2 are LNHDA and SQIVND (reference sequence). Trimming took 8 bases from V and 4 from J; bases not matched to a gene: 5. The CDR3 runs 14 residues. CDR3 loop: CASSTSGGPDTQYF. The DNA of the CDR3 is TGTGCCAGTTCTACTAGCGGGGGACCAGATACGCAGTATTTT.